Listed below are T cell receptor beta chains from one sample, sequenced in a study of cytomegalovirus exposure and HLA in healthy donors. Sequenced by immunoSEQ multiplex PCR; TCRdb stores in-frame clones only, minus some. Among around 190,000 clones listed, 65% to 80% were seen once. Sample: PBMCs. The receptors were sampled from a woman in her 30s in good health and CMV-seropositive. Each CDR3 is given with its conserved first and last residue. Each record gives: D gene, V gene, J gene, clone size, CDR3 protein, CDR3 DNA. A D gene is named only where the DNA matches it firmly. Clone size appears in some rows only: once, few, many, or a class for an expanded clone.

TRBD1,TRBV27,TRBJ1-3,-,CASSLDRGASGNTIYF,TGTGCCAGCAGCCTAGACAGGGGAGCGTCCGGAAACACCATATATTTT
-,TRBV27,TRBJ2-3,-,CASSLTGTDTQYF,TGTGCCAGCAGTCTGACAGGCACAGATACGCAGTATTTT
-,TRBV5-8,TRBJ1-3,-,CASRDPGTLSGNTIYF,TGTGCCAGCAGGGACCCCGGGACACTTTCTGGAAACACCATATATTTT
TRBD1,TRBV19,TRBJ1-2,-,CASTIGGGGGFGYTF,TGTGCCAGTACCATCGGTGGTGGAGGGGGCTTTGGCTACACCTTC
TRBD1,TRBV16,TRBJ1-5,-,CASSQSQGLMVQPQHF,TGTGCCAGCAGCCAATCACAGGGGTTAATGGTTCAGCCCCAGCATTTT
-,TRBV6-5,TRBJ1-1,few,CASSYLFRGGDTEAFF,TGTGCCAGCAGTTACTTATTCAGGGGTGGGGACACTGAAGCTTTCTTT
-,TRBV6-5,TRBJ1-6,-,CATRRSGTESSPLHF,TGTGCCACCCGCCGTTCCGGTACCGAAAGTTCACCCCTCCACTTT
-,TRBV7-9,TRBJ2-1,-,CASSFGLGPDEQFF,TGTGCCAGCAGCTTCGGCCTGGGCCCAGATGAGCAGTTCTTC
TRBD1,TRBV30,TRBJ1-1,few,CAWADRVGAFF,TGTGCCTGGGCCGACAGGGTAGGAGCTTTCTTT
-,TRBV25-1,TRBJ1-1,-,CASSEGLRLNTEAFF,TGTGCCAGCAGTGAGGGGCTCCGATTGAACACTGAAGCTTTCTTT
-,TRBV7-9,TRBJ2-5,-,CASSPGGLAGTRQETQYF,TGTGCCAGCAGCCCTGGGGGACTTGCCGGAACTCGCCAAGAGACCCAGTACTTC
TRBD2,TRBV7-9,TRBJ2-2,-,CASSLGGRAPGGELFF,TGTGCCAGCAGCTTAGGCGGGAGGGCCCCCGGCGGGGAGCTGTTTTTT
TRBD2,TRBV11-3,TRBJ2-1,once,CASRGKRDSYNEQFF,TGTGCCAGCAGGGGGAAGCGGGACTCCTACAATGAGCAGTTCTTC
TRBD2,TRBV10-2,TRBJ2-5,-,CASGTSGQETQYF,TGCGCCAGCGGGACTAGCGGCCAAGAGACCCAGTACTTC
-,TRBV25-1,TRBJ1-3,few,CASSDEGRFSGNTIYF,TGTGCCAGCAGTGACGAGGGCAGATTCTCTGGAAACACCATATATTTT
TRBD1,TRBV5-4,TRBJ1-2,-,CASSADRGGNGYTF,TGTGCCAGCAGCGCTGACAGGGGAGGAAATGGCTACACCTTC
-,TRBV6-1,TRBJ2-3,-,CASSEVDSLSYTQYF,TGTGCCAGCAGTGAAGTAGACAGTCTGTCCTATACGCAGTATTTT
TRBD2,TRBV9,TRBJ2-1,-,CASSVEAGEQFF,TGTGCCAGCAGCGTCGAAGCGGGAGAGCAGTTCTTC
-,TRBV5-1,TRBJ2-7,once,CASSFVNRGLDEQYF,TGCGCCAGCAGCTTCGTGAACAGGGGACTGGACGAGCAGTACTTC
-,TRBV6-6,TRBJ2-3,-,CASRSGTWPDTQYF,TGTGCCAGCAGATCCGGGACATGGCCAGATACGCAGTATTTT
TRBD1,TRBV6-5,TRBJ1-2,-,CASSYQGALGYTF,TGTGCCAGCAGTTACCAGGGGGCGCTGGGCTACACCTTC
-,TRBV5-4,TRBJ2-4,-,CASSLGSTPKNIQYF,TGTGCCAGCAGCTTGGGTAGCACCCCCAAAAACATTCAGTACTTC
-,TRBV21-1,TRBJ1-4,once,CASSKSLRAPEGKLFF,TGTGCCAGCAGCAAAAGTCTAAGGGCCCCCGAGGGAAAACTGTTTTTT
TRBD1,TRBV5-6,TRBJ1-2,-,CASSLYTEDRVMDGYTF,TGTGCCAGCAGCTTGTACACAGAGGACAGGGTCATGGACGGCTACACCTTC
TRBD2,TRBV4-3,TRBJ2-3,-,CASSLTSGAADTQYF,TGCGCCAGCAGCCTGACTAGCGGGGCGGCAGATACGCAGTATTTT
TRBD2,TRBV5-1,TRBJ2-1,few,CASTRGGGGTYNEQFF,TGCGCCAGCACCCGCGGTGGGGGGGGGACCTACAATGAGCAGTTCTTC
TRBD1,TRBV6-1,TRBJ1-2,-,CASSEARGQGAHGYTF,TGTGCCAGCAGTGAAGCGCGGGGACAGGGGGCGCATGGCTACACCTTC
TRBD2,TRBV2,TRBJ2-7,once,CASRKGIGLAGEQYF,TGTGCCAGCAGAAAGGGGATAGGACTAGCGGGGGAGCAGTACTTC
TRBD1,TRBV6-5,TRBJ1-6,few,CASSLPRTGHSPLHF,TGTGCCAGCAGTCTACCTCGGACAGGGCATTCACCCCTCCACTTT
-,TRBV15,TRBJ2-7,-,CATSPPLGSEQYF,TGTGCCACCAGCCCCCCCTTGGGGAGCGAGCAGTACTTC